The sequence of this T cell receptor beta chain was determined in a study of shared clonotypes between healthy human individuals. Comment on this clone: Its antigen is unidentified. Other DNA sequences within the sample encode an identical CDR3.

Study-level points and caveats: Clonotype sharing levels among donors were expected to vary with sequencing depth.

In the source study's methods: ImmunoSEQ junction-only sequences lacked quality scores, so their filtering differed. This table comes from immunoSEQ multiplex PCR, and its TCRdb copy is limited to in-frame clones, with some not included. For V, J and clone size, that table is used; D and trimming come from the DNA. The sample records about 2.3 million clones, under 95% being singletons. The CDR3 runs to 15 residues. V shed 0 bases and J 4 bases; nucleotides not matched to a gene: 3. Per the germline V gene, CDR1 is SGDLS and CDR2 is YYNGEE. The TCR sequence derives from a young man in good health. Some clones in this sample may be carry-over from other donors' samples. The chain carries TRBV9 and TRBJ2-2; 7 bases agree with TRBD2. Specimen: naive CD4+ T cells from PBMCs. Described subset: CD45RA+ positively selected. The CDR3 DNA sequence: TGTGCCAGCAGCGTAGGGGGCGGGGGCACCGGGGAGCTGTTTTTT. Its protein is CASSVGGGGTGELFF. Full variable domain (missing parts from reference TRBV9 and TRBJ2-2): DSGVTQTPKHLITATGQRVTLRCSPRSGDLSVYWYQQSLDQGLQFLIQYYNGEERAKGNILERFSAQQFPDLHSELNLSSLELGDSALYFCASSVGGGGTGELFFGEGSRLTVL.